The 19 T cell receptor beta chains reported below all come from one sample, sequenced in a study of OX40 agonist ivuxolimab in advanced cancers. Data came from immunoSEQ multiplex PCR; TCRdb stores just in-frame clones and leaves some out. The table has over 9,000 clones, roughly 86% seen once; the top ten hold 25% to 30%. The source was CD4+ or CD8+ T cells sorted from blood, collected in a trial of the OX40 agonist ivuxolimab. These receptors all come from an adult with an advanced solid tumor such as melanoma, head and neck, liver or kidney cancer.

The J gene is TRBJ1-2, the V gene TRBV4-1, with TRBD1 as a possible D gene (5 bases). Germline values: CDR1 MGHRA, CDR2 YSYEKL. The CDR3 spans 17 residues. V was trimmed by 0 bases and J by 4 bases, leaving 18 bases between them. The CDR3: CASSQDETGVGRYGYTF. CDR3 DNA: TGCGCCAGCAGCCAAGACGAGACGGGGGTAGGACGCTATGGCTACACCTTC.

The chain links TRBV7-9 to TRBJ1-1; D gene unclear. Trimming stripped 7 bases from V and 4 bases from J, with 16 bases between. Germline assignment: CDR1 SEHNR and CDR2 FQNEAQ (reference sequence). The CDR3 is 14 amino acids. CDR3 amino acids: CASTPSGSGTEAFF. For the CDR3, the DNA is TGTGCCAGCACGCCGTCGGGATCAGGCACTGAAGCTTTCTTT.

The CDR3 nucleotides read TGTGCCAGCAGTGGGGGGTATACCTACGAGCAGTACTTC. It yields the protein CASSGGYTYEQYF. V and J are TRBV2 and TRBJ2-7, with D possibly called TRBD1 or TRBD2 (5 bases each). Germline V gives CDR1 SNHLY, CDR2 FYNNEI. The CDR3 loop spans 13 amino acids. V gave up 4 bases and J gave up 2 bases, with 9 bases separating them.

In this sample, this clone turned up a few times. This chain connects TRBV18 to TRBJ2-2; no definite D call. V shed 3 bases and J shed 4 bases, with 12 bases lying between them. Germline V gives CDR1 KGHSH, CDR2 LQKENI. The CDR3 is made up of 15 amino acids. CDR3 region: CASSPADDGTGELFF. The DNA of the CDR3 is TGTGCCAGCTCACCGGCGGACGATGGCACCGGGGAGCTGTTTTTT.

This chain links TRBV2 with TRBJ2-5; the match to TRBD2 covers 12 bases. CDR1 is SNHLY and CDR2 is FYNNEI in the germline V gene. The CDR3 extends over 14 amino acids. Unmatched junction bases numbered 4, after V lost 6 bases and J lost 5 bases. The CDR3 DNA reads TGTGCCAGCAGCTCCGGACTAGCGGGGGAGACCCAGTACTTC. Amino acids: CASSSGLAGETQYF.

The chain uses TRBV14 and TRBJ2-5; 11 bases are shared with TRBD2. Germline trimming cut 4 bases from V and 4 bases from J; bases unmatched to any gene: 8. The CDR3 is 16 amino acids. Germline-derived CDR1 and CDR2 are SGHDN and FVKESK. Here the CDR3 reads CASSPRLAGLGETQYF. CDR3 DNA sequence: TGTGCCAGCAGCCCCAGACTAGCGGGGTTAGGAGAGACCCAGTACTTC.

The genes are TRBV9 and TRBJ2-1, with 10 bases lining up with TRBD2. Per the germline V gene, CDR1 is SGDLS and CDR2 is YYNGEE. The V segment lost 1 base and the J segment 9 bases; nucleotides outside the gene matches: 10. The CDR3 is made up of 16 amino acids. The DNA of the CDR3 is TGTGCCAGCAGCGTAAGAGAGCGGGAGGGCCACGGTGAGCAGTTCTTC. It yields the protein CASSVREREGHGEQFF.

The chain joins TRBV7-6 to TRBJ2-2; D is uncertain. The CDR3 contains 15 residues. V lost 4 bases and J lost 0, with 9 bases in between. The V gene's germline CDR1 is SGHVS and CDR2 FNYEAQ. CDR3 sequence reads: CASSSQGTNTGELFF. In DNA form, the CDR3 reads TGTGCCAGCAGCTCGCAAGGGACGAACACCGGGGAGCTGTTTTTT.

The chain carries TRBV5-1 and TRBJ2-7, with unresolved D. Germline CDR1 reads SGHRS; CDR2 reads YFSETQ. This CDR3 spans 14 amino acids. V lost 2 bases and J 3 bases, leaving 12 bases between the germline ends. This chain's CDR3 is CASSLEAARYEQYF. The CDR3 bases are TGCGCCAGCAGCTTAGAAGCAGCCCGCTACGAGCAGTACTTC.

The rearrangement uses TRBV27 and TRBJ1-2; tentatively, D is TRBD1 (5 bases). This CDR3 region has 15 residues. Trimming pared 5 bases from V and 3 bases from J, leaving 16 bases between. The germline gives CDR1 MNHEY, CDR2 SMNVEV (reference sequence). CDR3 loop: CASSKNRIGDYGYTF. The CDR3, as DNA: TGTGCCAGCAGTAAAAACAGGATTGGGGACTATGGCTACACCTTC.

The V call is TRBV9, the J call TRBJ1-2; 11 bases are a match to TRBD1. The V segment lost 0 bases and the J segment 4 bases; nucleotides outside the gene matches: 2. In germline, CDR1 is SGDLS, CDR2 YYNGEE. This CDR3 region has 15 residues. This CDR3 is CASSVEGQGAYGYTF. CDR3 coding DNA: TGTGCCAGCAGCGTAGAAGGACAGGGGGCCTATGGCTACACCTTC.

The chain uses TRBV7-9 and TRBJ2-7, with a tentative D call TRBD1 (5 bases). Looked up from germline, CDR1 is SEHNR and CDR2 is FQNEAQ (reference sequence). The CDR3 spans 14 residues. Trimming took off 1 base at V and 5 bases at J, with 12 bases between the two ends. In nucleotides, the CDR3 is TGTGCCAGCAGCTTAGTCACAGGTCGGGACGAGCAGTACTTC. Translation: CASSLVTGRDEQYF.

The chain uses TRBV9 and TRBJ2-1, with 10 positions matching TRBD2. V lost 5 bases and J lost 2; bases outside the gene matches: 10. This CDR3 is built from 17 residues. Germline lookup yields CDR1 SGDLS and CDR2 YYNGEE. CDR3 coding DNA: TGTGCCAGCAGGCCCTTCGCCGGGACTAGCGCCTACAATGAGCAGTTCTTC. Amino acid sequence: CASRPFAGTSAYNEQFF. Full variable domain (remainder filled in from reference TRBV9 and TRBJ2-1): DSGVTQTPKHLITATGQRVTLRCSPRSGDLSVYWYQQSLDQGLQFLIQYYNGEERAKGNILERFSAQQFPDLHSELNLSSLELGDSALYFCASRPFAGTSAYNEQFFGPGTRLTVL.

V usage is TRBV11-2 and J usage is TRBJ2-1; 11 bases fit TRBD2. The V gene's germline CDR1 is SGHAT and CDR2 FQNNGV. The CDR3 is 16 residues long. V lost 5 bases to trimming and J lost 6 bases; unmatched junction nucleotides: 9. CDR3 residues: CASSHGTSGSFNEQFF. The CDR3 DNA reads as TGTGCCAGCAGCCACGGCACTAGCGGGAGTTTCAATGAGCAGTTCTTC.

This chain links TRBV7-8 with TRBJ2-7; D might be TRBD2 (5 bases). The germline CDR1 and CDR2 sequences are SGHVS and FQNEAQ. Trimming left V 5 bases short and J 2 bases short, with 16 bases between. This CDR3 has 15 amino acids. For the CDR3, the DNA is TGTGCCAGCAGCCCCAAACCGCGGGTCGCCTACGAGCAGTACTTC. Protein sequence: CASSPKPRVAYEQYF. Together with reference TRBV7-8 and TRBJ2-7, the CDR3 gives the full variable domain: GAGVSQSPRYKVAKRGQDVALRCDPISGHVSLFWYQQALGQGPEFLTYFQNEAQLDKSGLPSDRFFAERPEGSVSTLKIQRTQQEDSAVYLCASSPKPRVAYEQYFGPGTRLTVT.

The chain recombines TRBV28 with TRBJ2-1, with 7 positions matching TRBD2. Unmatched junction bases numbered 8, after V lost 5 bases and J lost 4 bases. Germline V gene lookup returns CDR1 MDHEN and CDR2 SYDVKM. CDR3 length: 15 amino acids. CDR3 region: CASSPLGEGYNEQFF. CDR3 nucleotides: TGTGCCAGCAGTCCCTTGGGGGAGGGTTACAATGAGCAGTTCTTC.

V and J are TRBV19 and TRBJ1-5; D gene uncertain. V was shortened by 5 bases and J by 0 bases, with 8 bases between the two germline ends. The CDR3 spans 14 residues. Germline CDR1 reads LNHDA; CDR2 reads SQIVND (reference sequence). The CDR3 spells CASSALYSNQPQHF. CDR3 nucleotides: TGTGCCAGTAGTGCCTTATATAGCAATCAGCCCCAGCATTTT.

Within the sample, this clone is medium-sized. The chain combines TRBV30 with TRBJ2-7; D is tentatively TRBD1 or TRBD2 (5 bases each). V was clipped by 1 base and J by 3 bases, with 22 bases between them. This CDR3 has 17 residues. The germline gives CDR1 GTSNPN, CDR2 SVGIG (reference sequence). In DNA, the CDR3 is TGTGCCTGGAGTGAAGGGGCGGGTCCGAGCTCCCACTACGAGCAGTACTTC. This gives the protein CAWSEGAGPSSHYEQYF. Filled out from reference TRBV30 and TRBJ2-7, the complete variable domain reads SQTIHQWPATLVQPVGSPLSLECTVEGTSNPNLYWYRQAAGRGLQLLFYSVGIGQISSEVPQNLSASRPQDRQFILSSKKLLLSDSGFYLCAWSEGAGPSSHYEQYFGPGTRLTVT.

This chain uses TRBV19 with TRBJ2-3, with TRBD2 identical over 8 bases. CDR3 length equals 16 residues. The V gene's germline CDR1 is LNHDA and CDR2 SQIVND (reference sequence). With 0 bases clipped from V and 5 bases from J, the junction kept 7 bases outside the gene matches. The CDR3: CASSIDLAGGEDTQYF. The CDR3 DNA sequence: TGTGCCAGTAGTATAGATTTGGCGGGAGGCGAAGATACGCAGTATTTT. Full variable domain (rest looked up from reference TRBV19 and TRBJ2-3): DGGITQSPKYLFRKEGQNVTLSCEQNLNHDAMYWYRQDPGQGLRLIYYSQIVNDFQKGDIAEGYSVSREKKESFPLTVTSAQKNPTAFYLCASSIDLAGGEDTQYFGPGTRLTVL.